This T cell receptor (beta chain) emerged from a study of vaccination effects on CD4 cells after COVID-19. CD4+ T cells were isolated after roughly nine days of culture. Two-dose vaccination with either BNT162b2 or mRNA-1273 was given to the participants. In the vaccine recipients, nucleocapsid antibodies were negative and there was no prior SARS-CoV-2 infection. Study-wide findings and caveats: Clones that were induced by infection or by vaccine showed marked contraction late after vaccination. After vaccination of healthy people, only 1 of 255 vaccine-induced clones cross-reacted with common cold coronaviruses.

Here immunoSEQ multiplex PCR was the method, and the copy in TCRdb shows in-frame clones only, minus some. The sample gives just over 55,000 clones, 78% of which show up once; around 4% is in the top ten. Remarks on this clone: Its cognate antigen is unknown.

This receptor was obtained from a human donor who received a COVID-19 vaccine. Source: CD4+ T cells from PBMCs cultured without peptide, taken after COVID-19 vaccination.

DNA of the CDR3: TGTGCCAGCAGCCCCGGACACATGAACACTGAAGCTTTCTTT. Translating gives CASSPGHMNTEAFF. The V and J genes are TRBV5-5 and TRBJ1-1; tentatively, D is TRBD1 (5 bases). Germline V gives CDR1 SGHKS, CDR2 YYEKEE (reference sequence). The CDR3 totals 14 residues. V shed 4 bases and J shed 0 bases, with 10 bases lying between them.